One T cell receptor beta chain is described in this entry. Its specificity is unknown. The data were obtained in a study of radiation and T cells in renal cell carcinoma. The wider study: Nephrectomy followed 15 Gy stereotactic body radiation by 4 weeks. Whole-study findings and limits: No pretreatment tumor biopsies were available for baseline clonotypes.

Documented time point: blood 2 weeks post-SBRT. This sample's treatment: 15 Gy SBRT to primary tumor, nephrectomy 4 weeks later. Serial blood draws occurred at baseline and 2 and 4 weeks post-SBRT. Clear cell pathology was present in this patient's renal cell carcinoma. Sequencing was performed with immunoSEQ multiplex PCR; in TCRdb, only in-frame clones are kept and a portion is missing. The table includes 70,000 to 80,000 clones, 65% to 90% detected once. From germline, CDR1 is SQVTM and CDR2 ANQGSEA. The CDR3 loop spans 14 amino acids. Deletions cut 7 bases from V and 4 bases from J, with 19 bases between.

This chain links TRBV29-1 with TRBJ1-2; perhaps TRBD1 as D (5 bases). This sequence originates from a woman in her 50s with renal cell carcinoma. The sequences come from blood, collected from a patient whose treatment included radiotherapy and nephrectomy. CDR3 DNA: TGCAGCGCTGGGGTTGCAGGGCCCAGCTATGGCTACACCTTC. Its protein product is CSAGVAGPSYGYTF.